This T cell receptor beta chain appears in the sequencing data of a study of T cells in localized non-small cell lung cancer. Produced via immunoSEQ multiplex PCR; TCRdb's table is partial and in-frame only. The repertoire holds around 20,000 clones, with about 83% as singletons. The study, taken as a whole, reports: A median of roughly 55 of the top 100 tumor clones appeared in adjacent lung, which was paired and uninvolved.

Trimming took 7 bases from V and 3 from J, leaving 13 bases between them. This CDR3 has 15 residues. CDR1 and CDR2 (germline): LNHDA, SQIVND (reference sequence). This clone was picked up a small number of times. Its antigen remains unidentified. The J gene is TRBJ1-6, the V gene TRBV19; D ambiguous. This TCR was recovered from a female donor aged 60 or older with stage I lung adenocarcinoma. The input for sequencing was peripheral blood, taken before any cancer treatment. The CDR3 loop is CASKERESYNSPLHF. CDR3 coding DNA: TGTGCCAGTAAAGAAAGGGAGAGCTATAATTCACCCCTCCACTTT.